This T cell receptor beta chain was documented in a study of graft-versus-host responses after intestinal transplantation (dated by TCRdb to 2020 to 2022). In the study overall: The transplants that recipients got were multivisceral, liver-intestinal, or isolated intestinal. Graft-versus-host and host-versus-graft alloreactive T cell clones were tracked in the graft, circulation and bone marrow after intestinal transplantation using bulk TCR-beta CDR3 sequencing. Rather than being sequenced by the commercial service, samples from a few later patients were sequenced in-house on an Illumina MiSeq and processed with MiXCR. A peak of at least 4% donor T cells among recipient peripheral blood mononuclear cells was the definition used for donor T cell macrochimerism. Every recipient was given anti-thymocyte globulin induction, then maintenance tacrolimus and steroids for approximately 3 years. Alloreactive clones were identified by sequencing pre-transplant mixed lymphocyte reaction products and comparing these products with unstimulated pre-transplant donor and recipient T cells. The cohort enrolled about 23 intestinal transplant recipients, one of whom was a retransplant, and a few patients without pretransplant specimens were excluded.

As to this clone: Its antigen target is currently unknown. Base qualities are not at hand, and no much larger clone is one base apart.

The receptor library was made with the immunoSEQ multiplex PCR assay. For most patients, genomic DNA was subjected to high-throughput TCR-beta CDR3 sequencing by Adaptive Biotechnologies. In the original analysis: TCR sequencing data were retrieved from Adaptive's ImmunoSEQ software for roughly 17 patients, whereas three other patients were processed with MiXCR and VDJtools. CDR3 nucleotide sequences shared between donor and recipient were removed because the origin of such sequences could not be assigned. At least 2-fold expansion over unstimulated cells and a minimum CFSE-low frequency of 0.002% (template counts) or 0.001% (read counts) were required for clones to be classified as alloreactive. Mappable clones were those detected in sequenced pre-transplant spleen, lymph node, or MLR CFSE-low populations of the donor or recipient. The cumulative frequency of alloreactive clones was calculated as a percentage of all sequences, weighted by copy number. TCRdb stores this immuneACCESS table with in-frame sequences only. Part of the clones is absent; in the studies checked, under half of the shortfall reflects unresolved V genes, and no reason is known for the rest. V and J calls and clone size are those listed in that table; D and trimming were worked out from the DNA. Across this sample there are about 6,400 clones, with 83% seen only once. The ten largest clonotypes hold around 7.3% of the sample.

To isolate intraepithelial and lamina propria lymphocytes from graft specimens, dithiothreitol, EDTA incubations and collagenase D digestion were used. Bulk TCR-beta sequencing was performed on serial intestinal graft biopsy specimens collected as late as 600 days after transplant. On the study overall, not on this receptor specifically: The relatively low number and heterogeneity of intestinal transplant patients limited the conclusions. GvH clones were detected in recipient bone marrow, and some appeared earlier in ileal mucosa or blood, consistent with an intestinal mucosal origin. In the allografts of patients with donor T cell macrochimerism, GvH to HvG T cell clonal ratios were high. Early after transplant, declines in HvG clones were associated with peak levels of circulating GvH clones.

From the cysteine up to the phenylalanine, the CDR3 has a length of 14 residues. The retained sequence is limited to the CDR3, 42 bases, with the frame set at the first base. V gives up 4 bases and J gives up 3 bases, and the segment between their germline ends measures 9 bases. CDR1 and CDR2 are read off the germline V gene as SNHLY and FYNNEI. The sequencing here drew on ileum tissue, taken 300 to 310 days after intestinal transplant. This sequence was found in a human patient who received an intestinal transplant, so some T cells may come from the graft donor. The chain is made from TRBV2 and TRBJ2-2; the D gene remains uncertain. Read as DNA, the sequence is TGTGCCAGCAGTGTTGGAGAGTACACCGGGGAGCTGTTTTTT. This is translated as CASSVGEYTGELFF.